Listed below are T cell receptor beta chains from one sample, sequenced in a study of PD-1 blockade in classical Hodgkin lymphoma. Clones were read by immunoSEQ multiplex PCR, and TCRdb kept only the in-frame ones, dropping some. The sample includes approximately 100,000 clones, roughly 90% of them seen just once. Sequencing used peripheral blood mononuclear cells (PBMCs), obtained before the second cycle of nivolumab. The receptors come from a human donor with classical Hodgkin lymphoma. Both conserved end residues are part of each CDR3. A D gene is named only where the DNA matches it firmly. Size is stated for part of the rows, as once, few or many counts, or as a class when the clone is expanded.

cdr3_aa cdr3_nt v_call clone_size d_call j_call
CASSDSTSWVPDTQYF TGTGCCAGCAGTGACTCGACTAGTTGGGTACCAGATACGCAGTATTTT TRBV6-4 . . TRBJ2-3
CASSIFDSNSNQPQHF TGTGCCAGTAGTATCTTCGACAGCAATAGCAATCAGCCCCAGCATTTT TRBV19 few . TRBJ1-5
CASSLVGGSNTEAFF TGTGCCAGCAGCTTAGTTGGAGGCTCGAACACTGAAGCTTTCTTT TRBV7-2 . . TRBJ1-1
CASSLGRNNEQFF TGCGCCAGCAGCTTGGGACGGAACAATGAGCAGTTCTTC TRBV5-1 . . TRBJ2-1
CASTGPNYGYTF TGTGCCAGCACCGGACCAAACTATGGCTACACCTTC TRBV9 . . TRBJ1-2
CASRATDFSGNQPQHF TGTGCCAGCAGAGCCACAGACTTTAGTGGGAATCAGCCCCAGCATTTT TRBV6-6 . . TRBJ1-5
CATSRLAGDYNEQFF TGTGCCACCAGCAGACTAGCGGGGGACTACAATGAGCAGTTCTTC TRBV15 . TRBD2 TRBJ2-1
CASSYRGQVSPDGMNTEAFF TGCGCCAGCAGCTACCGGGGACAGGTTTCCCCTGACGGGATGAACACTGAAGCTTTCTTT TRBV5-1 . TRBD1 TRBJ1-1
CASSQDAVRGRINYGYTF TGTGCCAGCAGCCAAGATGCGGTACGGGGGAGGATAAACTATGGCTACACCTTC TRBV4-2 . . TRBJ1-2
CASSLRTGGMNTEAFF TGCGCCAGCAGCTTGAGGACAGGGGGAATGAACACTGAAGCTTTCTTT TRBV5-1 . TRBD1 TRBJ1-1
CSVRDSGVGEQYF TGCAGCGTTCGGGACTCTGGCGTAGGAGAGCAGTACTTC TRBV29-1 few . TRBJ2-7
CASSLTNTGELFF TGTGCCAGCAGCCTTACGAACACCGGGGAGCTGTTTTTT TRBV5-8 . . TRBJ2-2
CASSIRGFVQARDSPLHF TGTGCCAGTAGTATTAGGGGCTTTGTACAGGCACGAGATTCACCCCTCCACTTT TRBV19 . . TRBJ1-6
CASSPQGRVTEAFF TGTGCCAGCTCACCTCAGGGTAGAGTTACTGAAGCTTTCTTT TRBV18 . . TRBJ1-1
CAISENSGESYNEQFF TGTGCCATCAGTGAGAACTCGGGGGAATCCTACAATGAGCAGTTCTTC TRBV10-3 . . TRBJ2-1
CSGAWGDGYTF TGCAGCGGGGCGTGGGGCGATGGCTACACCTTC TRBV29-1 medium-sized . TRBJ1-2
CASSYQGRTGELFF TGTGCCAGCAGTTACCAAGGGAGGACCGGGGAGCTGTTTTTT TRBV6-6 . . TRBJ2-2
CASSLVGLRETQYF TGTGCCAGCAGCTTAGTTGGCCTGAGGGAGACCCAGTACTTC TRBV7-7 . . TRBJ2-5
CASSLPRTSGGNTQYF TGTGCCAGCAGCTTGCCCCGGACTAGCGGGGGGAATACGCAGTATTTT TRBV13 . TRBD2 TRBJ2-3
CASSLSSGTGYTF TGTGCCAGCAGCTTGTCGTCGGGAACTGGCTACACCTTC TRBV5-4 . . TRBJ1-2
CGAGVDDEQYF TGTGGAGCGGGGGTAGACGACGAGCAGTACTTC TRBV7-9 . TRBD2 TRBJ2-7